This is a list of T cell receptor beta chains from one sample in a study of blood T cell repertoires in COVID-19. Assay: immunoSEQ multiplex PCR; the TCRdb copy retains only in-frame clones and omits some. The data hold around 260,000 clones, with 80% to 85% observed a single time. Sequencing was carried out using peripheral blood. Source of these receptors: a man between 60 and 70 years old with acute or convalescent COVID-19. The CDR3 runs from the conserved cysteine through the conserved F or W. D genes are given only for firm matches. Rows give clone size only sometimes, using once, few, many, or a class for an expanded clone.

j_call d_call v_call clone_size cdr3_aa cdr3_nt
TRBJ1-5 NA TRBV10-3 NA CAISETGGGTSNQPQHF TGTGCCATCAGTGAGACGGGTGGGGGGACTAGCAATCAGCCCCAGCATTTT
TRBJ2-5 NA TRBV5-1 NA CASSLFTQETQYF TGCGCCAGCAGCCTCTTCACACAAGAGACCCAGTACTTC
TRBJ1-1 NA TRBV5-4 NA CASSLRQGREAFF TGTGCCAGCAGCTTGAGGCAGGGCCGTGAAGCTTTCTTT
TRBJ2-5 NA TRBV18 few CASSPNSLGTQYF TGTGCCAGCTCACCGAACAGCCTGGGGACCCAGTACTTC
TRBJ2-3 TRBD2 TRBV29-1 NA CSVGPLAGGTDTQYF TGCAGCGTTGGACCCTTAGCGGGAGGTACAGATACGCAGTATTTT
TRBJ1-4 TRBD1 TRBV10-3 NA CAISEAQGAREKLFF TGTGCCATCAGTGAGGCACAGGGGGCGCGAGAAAAACTGTTTTTT
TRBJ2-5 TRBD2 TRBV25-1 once CASSEGGWYSETQYF TGTGCCAGCAGTGAGGGGGGGTGGTATTCGGAGACCCAGTACTTC
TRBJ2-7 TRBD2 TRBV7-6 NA CASSLGGLAGSGRPYEQYF TGTGCCAGCAGCTTAGGGGGACTAGCGGGCTCAGGGAGGCCCTACGAGCAGTACTTC
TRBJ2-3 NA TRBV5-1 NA CASSFPLSTDTQYF TGCGCCAGCAGCTTCCCCCTTAGCACAGATACGCAGTATTTT
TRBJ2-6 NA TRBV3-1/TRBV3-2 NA CASSQVAGATSGANVLTF TGTGCCAGCAGCCAAGTCGCAGGGGCGACCTCTGGGGCCAACGTCCTGACTTTC
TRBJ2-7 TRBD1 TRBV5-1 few CASSYTGGPYEQYF TGCGCCAGCAGCTATACAGGGGGGCCCTACGAGCAGTACTTC
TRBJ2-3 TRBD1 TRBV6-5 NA CASSYNRGYTQYF TGTGCCAGCAGTTATAACAGGGGTTATACGCAGTATTTT
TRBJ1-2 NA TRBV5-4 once CASSPRGAHGYTF TGTGCCAGCAGCCCCCGGGGGGCTCATGGCTACACCTTC
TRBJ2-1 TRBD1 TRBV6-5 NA CASSFHRGGSYNEQFF TGTGCCAGCAGTTTTCACAGGGGCGGGTCCTACAATGAGCAGTTCTTC
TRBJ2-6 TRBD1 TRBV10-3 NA CAISGPGGQLISGANVLTF TGTGCCATCAGTGGTCCAGGGGGACAACTAATCTCTGGGGCCAACGTCCTGACTTTC
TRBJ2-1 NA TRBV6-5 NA CASSSDMANEQFF TGTGCCAGCAGTTCCGACATGGCCAATGAGCAGTTCTTC
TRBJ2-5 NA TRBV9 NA CASSVGAHQETQYF TGTGCCAGCAGCGTAGGAGCCCACCAAGAGACCCAGTACTTC
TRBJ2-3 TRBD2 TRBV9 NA CASSPRGGADTQYF TGTGCCAGCAGCCCCCGGGGGGGGGCAGATACGCAGTATTTT
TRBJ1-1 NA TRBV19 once CASSIGENTEAFF TGTGCCAGTAGTATCGGAGAGAACACTGAAGCTTTCTTT
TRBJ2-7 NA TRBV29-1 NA CSVDAGNEQYF TGCAGCGTTGATGCGGGGAACGAGCAGTACTTC
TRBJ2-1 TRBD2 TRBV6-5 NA CASLAGGGSYNEQFF TGTGCCTCCCTAGCGGGGGGGGGCTCCTACAATGAGCAGTTCTTC
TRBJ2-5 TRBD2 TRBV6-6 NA CASSYSTGRVHRAQYF TGTGCCAGCAGTTACTCGACCGGGAGGGTCCATAGGGCCCAGTACTTC
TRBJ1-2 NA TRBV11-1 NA CASSPGASYGYTF TGTGCCAGCAGCCCAGGGGCCTCCTATGGCTACACCTTC
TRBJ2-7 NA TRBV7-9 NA CASSLAGPGRDNYEQYF TGTGCCAGCAGCTTAGCCGGCCCTGGCAGGGACAACTACGAGCAGTACTTC
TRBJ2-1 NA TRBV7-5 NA CARSPVGDKRGCPSYNEQFF TGTGCCAGAAGCCCGGTCGGGGATAAGCGGGGGTGTCCATCCTACAATGAGCAGTTCTTC
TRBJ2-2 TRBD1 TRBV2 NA CASRRQGWDTGELFF TGTGCCAGCAGGCGACAGGGATGGGACACCGGGGAGCTGTTTTTT
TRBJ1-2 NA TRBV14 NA CASSQGGTGYGYTF TGTGCCAGCAGCCAAGGCGGGACGGGGTATGGCTACACCTTC
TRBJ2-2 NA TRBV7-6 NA CASSPPAYRTGELFF TGTGCCAGCAGCCCCCCTGCCTACCGCACCGGGGAGCTGTTTTTT
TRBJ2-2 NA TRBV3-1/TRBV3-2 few CASSQGGRGGELFF TGTGCCAGCAGCCAAGGGGGCAGGGGCGGGGAGCTGTTTTTT
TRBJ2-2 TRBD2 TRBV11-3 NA CASSLAGGPDTGELFF TGTGCCAGCAGCCTAGCGGGAGGGCCCGACACCGGGGAGCTGTTTTTT
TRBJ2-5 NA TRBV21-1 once CASSKEGPGGQGGPETQYF TGTGCCAGCAGCAAAGAAGGCCCCGGAGGGCAGGGGGGTCCAGAGACCCAGTACTTC
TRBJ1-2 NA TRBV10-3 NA CAIRSGNSNNYGYTF TGTGCCATCAGGTCAGGCAATTCCAATAACTATGGCTACACCTTC
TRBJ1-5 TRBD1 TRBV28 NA CASSFGTGSSQPQHF TGTGCCAGCAGTTTTGGGACAGGGTCGAGTCAGCCCCAGCATTTT
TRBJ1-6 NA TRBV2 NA CASSDFRANNSPLHF TGTGCCAGCAGTGACTTCAGGGCCAATAATTCACCCCTCCACTTT
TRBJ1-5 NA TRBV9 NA CASPQGRGGQPQHF TGTGCCAGCCCCCAAGGCAGGGGCGGTCAGCCCCAGCATTTT
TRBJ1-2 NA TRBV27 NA CASSPQGYGYTF TGTGCCAGCAGTCCTCAGGGATACGGCTACACCTTC
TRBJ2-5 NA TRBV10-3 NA CAISAGTLTETQYF TGTGCCATCAGTGCCGGGACTTTGACCGAGACCCAGTACTTC
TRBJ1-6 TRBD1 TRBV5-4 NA CASSQGQGGNSPLHF TGTGCCAGCAGCCAGGGACAGGGTGGTAATTCACCCCTCCACTTT
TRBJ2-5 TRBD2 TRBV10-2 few CASRLAAQETQYF TGCGCCAGCAGGCTAGCGGCCCAAGAGACCCAGTACTTC
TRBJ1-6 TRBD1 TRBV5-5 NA CASSLGAGQGHSPLHF TGTGCCAGCAGCTTGGGGGCGGGACAGGGTCATTCACCCCTCCACTTT
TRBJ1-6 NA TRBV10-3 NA CAISESTGSYPSPLHF TGTGCCATCAGTGAGTCTACTGGGAGCTACCCTTCACCCCTCCACTTT
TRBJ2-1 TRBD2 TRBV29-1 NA CSVGGVAGGIINEQFF TGCAGCGTTGGCGGAGTAGCGGGGGGGATTATAAATGAGCAGTTCTTC
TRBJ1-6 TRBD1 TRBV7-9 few CASSSRTGAYLDSPLHF TGTGCCAGCAGCTCACGGACAGGGGCCTACTTAGATTCACCCCTCCACTTT
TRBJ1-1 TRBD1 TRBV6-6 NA CASSQDRVLGEAFF TGTGCCAGCAGCCAAGACAGGGTTCTCGGTGAAGCTTTCTTT
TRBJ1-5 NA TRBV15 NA CATSRDPISNQPQHF TGTGCCACCAGCAGAGACCCAATTAGCAATCAGCCCCAGCATTTT
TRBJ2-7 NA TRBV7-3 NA CASTFSLLEKQYF TGTGCCAGCACCTTCTCTTTGTTGGAGAAGCAGTACTTC
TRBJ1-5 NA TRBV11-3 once CASSLAPGGNQPQHF TGTGCCAGCAGCTTAGCCCCAGGGGGCAATCAGCCCCAGCATTTT
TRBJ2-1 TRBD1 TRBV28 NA CASSSDRAGPYNEQFF TGTGCCAGCAGTTCCGACAGGGCGGGCCCCTACAATGAGCAGTTCTTC
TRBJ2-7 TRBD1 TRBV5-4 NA CASSLAGTGPSEQYF TGTGCCAGCAGCTTGGCCGGGACAGGTCCCTCCGAGCAGTACTTC
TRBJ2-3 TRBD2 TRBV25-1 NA CASSDPGRTDTQYF TGTGCCAGCAGTGATCCCGGGAGGACAGATACGCAGTATTTT
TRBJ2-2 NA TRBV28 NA CASETPRVDTGELFF TGTGCCAGCGAAACCCCCAGGGTGGACACCGGGGAGCTGTTTTTT
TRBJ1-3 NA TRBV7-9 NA CASSSGTSGNTIYF TGTGCCAGCAGCTCAGGAACCTCTGGAAACACCATATATTTT
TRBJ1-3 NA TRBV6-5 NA CASSYYGRMGNTIYF TGTGCCAGCAGTTACTACGGCAGGATGGGAAACACCATATATTTT
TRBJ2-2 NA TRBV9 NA CASRGAGGTGELFF TGTGCCAGCAGAGGAGCGGGCGGCACCGGGGAGCTGTTTTTT
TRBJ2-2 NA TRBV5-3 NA CARSFYLQGWVSGELFF TGTGCCAGAAGCTTTTACCTCCAGGGTTGGGTGTCCGGGGAGCTGTTTTTT
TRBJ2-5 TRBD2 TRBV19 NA CASSPDSTSRRETQYF TGTGCCAGTAGTCCGGATTCGACTAGCCGGCGTGAGACCCAGTACTTC
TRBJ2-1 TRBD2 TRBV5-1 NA CASSLERGAYNEQFF TGCGCCAGCAGCTTGGAGCGGGGGGCCTACAATGAGCAGTTCTTC